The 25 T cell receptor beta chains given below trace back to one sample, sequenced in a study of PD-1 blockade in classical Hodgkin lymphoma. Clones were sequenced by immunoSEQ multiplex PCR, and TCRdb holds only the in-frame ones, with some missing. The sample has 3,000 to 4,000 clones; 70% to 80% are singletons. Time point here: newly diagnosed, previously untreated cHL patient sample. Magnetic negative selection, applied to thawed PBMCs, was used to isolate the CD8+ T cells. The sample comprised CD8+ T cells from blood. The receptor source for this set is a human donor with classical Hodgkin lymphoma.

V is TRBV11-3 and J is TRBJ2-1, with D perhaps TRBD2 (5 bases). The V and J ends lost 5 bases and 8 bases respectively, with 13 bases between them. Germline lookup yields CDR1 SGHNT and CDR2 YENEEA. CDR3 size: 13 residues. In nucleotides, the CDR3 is TGTGCCAGCAGCACCGGGATGAGGTATGAGCAGTTCTTC. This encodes CASSTGMRYEQFF.

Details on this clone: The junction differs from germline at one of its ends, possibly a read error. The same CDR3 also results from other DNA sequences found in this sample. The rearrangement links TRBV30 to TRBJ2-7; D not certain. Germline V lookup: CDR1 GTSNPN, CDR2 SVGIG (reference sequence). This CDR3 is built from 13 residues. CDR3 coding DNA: TGTGCCTGGAGTTCGACTGCTTCCTCCGAGCAGTACTTC. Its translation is CAWSSTASSEQYF.

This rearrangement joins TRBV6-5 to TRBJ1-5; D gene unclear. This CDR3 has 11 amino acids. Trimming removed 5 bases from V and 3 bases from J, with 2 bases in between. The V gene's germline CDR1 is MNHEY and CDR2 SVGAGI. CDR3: CASSNNQPQHF. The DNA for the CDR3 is TGTGCCAGCAGTAACAATCAGCCCCAGCATTTT.

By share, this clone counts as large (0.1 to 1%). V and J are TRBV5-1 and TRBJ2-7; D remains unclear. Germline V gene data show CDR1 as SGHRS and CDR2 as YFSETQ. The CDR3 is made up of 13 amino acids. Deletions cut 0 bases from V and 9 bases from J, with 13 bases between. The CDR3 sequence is CASSLDPPAAQYF. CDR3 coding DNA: TGCGCCAGCAGCTTGGACCCGCCTGCTGCGCAGTACTTC.

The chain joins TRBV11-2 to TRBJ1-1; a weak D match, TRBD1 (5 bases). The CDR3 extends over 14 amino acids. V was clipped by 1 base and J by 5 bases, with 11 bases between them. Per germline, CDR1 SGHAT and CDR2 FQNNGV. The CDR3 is CASSLAQGWTEAFF. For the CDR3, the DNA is TGTGCCAGCAGCTTAGCTCAGGGCTGGACTGAAGCTTTCTTT.

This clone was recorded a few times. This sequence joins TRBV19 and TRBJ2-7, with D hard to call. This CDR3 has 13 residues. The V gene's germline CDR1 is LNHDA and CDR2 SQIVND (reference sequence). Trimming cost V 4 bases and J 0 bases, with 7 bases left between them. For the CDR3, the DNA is TGTGCCAGTAGTACCGACGGCTCCTACGAGCAGTACTTC. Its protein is CASSTDGSYEQYF.

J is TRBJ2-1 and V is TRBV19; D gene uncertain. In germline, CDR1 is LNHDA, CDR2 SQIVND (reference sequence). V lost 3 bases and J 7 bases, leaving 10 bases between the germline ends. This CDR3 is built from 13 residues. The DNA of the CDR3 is TGTGCCAGTAGTATGACTTCCTCAAATGAGCAGTTCTTC. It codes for CASSMTSSNEQFF.

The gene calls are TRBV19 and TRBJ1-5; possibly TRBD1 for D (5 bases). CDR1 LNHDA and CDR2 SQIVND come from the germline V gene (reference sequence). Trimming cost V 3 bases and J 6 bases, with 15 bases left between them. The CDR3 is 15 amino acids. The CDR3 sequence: CASSMGGGPGQPQHF. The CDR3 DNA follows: TGTGCCAGTAGTATGGGGGGAGGGCCCGGTCAGCCCCAGCATTTT.

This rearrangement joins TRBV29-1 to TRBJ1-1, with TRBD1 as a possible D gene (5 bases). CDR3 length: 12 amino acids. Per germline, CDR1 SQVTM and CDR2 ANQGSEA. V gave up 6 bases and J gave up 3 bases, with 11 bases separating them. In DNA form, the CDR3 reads TGCAGCGTACCTAGAGGGGACACTGAAGCTTTCTTT. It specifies CSVPRGDTEAFF.

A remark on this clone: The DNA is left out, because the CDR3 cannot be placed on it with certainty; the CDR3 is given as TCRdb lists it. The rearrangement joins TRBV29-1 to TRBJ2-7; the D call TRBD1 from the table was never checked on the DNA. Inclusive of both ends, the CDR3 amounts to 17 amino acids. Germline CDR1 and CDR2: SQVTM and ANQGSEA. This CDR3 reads CSAGQTHYLCIEDEQYF.

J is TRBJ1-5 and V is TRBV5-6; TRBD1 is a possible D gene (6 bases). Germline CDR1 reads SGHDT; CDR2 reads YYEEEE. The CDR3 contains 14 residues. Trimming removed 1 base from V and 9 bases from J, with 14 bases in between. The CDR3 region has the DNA TGTGCCAGCAGCTTGTGGGGGGGCGTCGGGCCCCAGCATTTT. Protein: CASSLWGGVGPQHF.

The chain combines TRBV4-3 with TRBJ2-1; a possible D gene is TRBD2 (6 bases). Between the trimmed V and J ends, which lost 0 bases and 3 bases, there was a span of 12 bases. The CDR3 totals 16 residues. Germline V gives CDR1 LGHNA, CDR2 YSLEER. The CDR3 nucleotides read TGCGCCAGCAGCCAAGATGGCGGGGATCTCTACAATGAGCAGTTCTTC. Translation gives CASSQDGGDLYNEQFF.

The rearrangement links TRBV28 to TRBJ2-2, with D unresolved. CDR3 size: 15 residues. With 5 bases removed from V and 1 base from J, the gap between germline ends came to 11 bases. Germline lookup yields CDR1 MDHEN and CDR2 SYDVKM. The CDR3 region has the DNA TGTGCCAGCAGTCTTTGGGTCCAGAACACCGGGGAGCTGTTTTTT. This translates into CASSLWVQNTGELFF.

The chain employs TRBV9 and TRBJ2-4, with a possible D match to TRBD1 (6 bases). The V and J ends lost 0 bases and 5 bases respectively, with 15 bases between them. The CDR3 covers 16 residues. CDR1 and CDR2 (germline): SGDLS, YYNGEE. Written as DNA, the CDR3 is TGTGCCAGCAGCGTAGCGCCTCAGGGGTATGAAAACATTCAGTACTTC. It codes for CASSVAPQGYENIQYF.

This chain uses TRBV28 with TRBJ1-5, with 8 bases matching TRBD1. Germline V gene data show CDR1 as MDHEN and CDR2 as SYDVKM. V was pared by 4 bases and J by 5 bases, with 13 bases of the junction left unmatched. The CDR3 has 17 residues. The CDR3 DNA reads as TGTGCCAGCAGTTACACCGCCGCGGACAGGGCCTATCAGCCCCAGCATTTT. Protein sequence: CASSYTAADRAYQPQHF.

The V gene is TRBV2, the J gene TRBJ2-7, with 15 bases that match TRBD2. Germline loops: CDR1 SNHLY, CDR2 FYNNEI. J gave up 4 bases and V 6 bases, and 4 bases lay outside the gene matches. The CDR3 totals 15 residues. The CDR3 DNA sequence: TGTGCCAGCAGCCAGGGGACTAGCGGGAGGTACGAGCAGTACTTC. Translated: CASSQGTSGRYEQYF.

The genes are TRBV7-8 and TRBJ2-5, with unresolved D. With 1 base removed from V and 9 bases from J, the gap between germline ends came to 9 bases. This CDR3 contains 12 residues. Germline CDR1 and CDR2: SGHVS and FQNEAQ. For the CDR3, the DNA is TGTGCCAGCAGCTTAGAGGACCGGGCCCAGTACTTC. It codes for CASSLEDRAQYF. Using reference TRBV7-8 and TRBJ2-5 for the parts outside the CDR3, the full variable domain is GAGVSQSPRYKVAKRGQDVALRCDPISGHVSLFWYQQALGQGPEFLTYFQNEAQLDKSGLPSDRFFAERPEGSVSTLKIQRTQQEDSAVYLCASSLEDRAQYFGPGTRLLVL.

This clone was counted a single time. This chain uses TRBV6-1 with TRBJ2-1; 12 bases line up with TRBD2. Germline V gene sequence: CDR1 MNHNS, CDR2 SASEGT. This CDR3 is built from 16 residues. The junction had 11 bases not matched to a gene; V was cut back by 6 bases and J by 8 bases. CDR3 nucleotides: TGTGCCAGCAGCGAAAGACTAGCGGGGGACGGGGATGAGCAGTTCTTC. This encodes CASSERLAGDGDEQFF.

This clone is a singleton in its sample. CDR3 in DNA: TGTGCCAGCAGTGAAAGCGGGTACTCCTACAATGAGCAGTTCTTC. Protein product: CASSESGYSYNEQFF. The gene calls are TRBV2 and TRBJ2-1; tentative D call: TRBD2 (6 bases). V shed 2 bases and J shed 0 bases, with 8 bases lying between them. This CDR3 has 15 amino acids. Germline CDR1 SNHLY, CDR2 FYNNEI.

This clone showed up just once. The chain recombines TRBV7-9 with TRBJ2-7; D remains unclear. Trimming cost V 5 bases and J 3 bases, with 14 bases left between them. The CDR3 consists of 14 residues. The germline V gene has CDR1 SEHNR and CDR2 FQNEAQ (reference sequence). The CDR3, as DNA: TGTGCCAGCAGCAAACCCTCGGCCAGCTACGAGCAGTACTTC. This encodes CASSKPSASYEQYF. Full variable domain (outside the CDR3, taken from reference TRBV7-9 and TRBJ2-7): DTGVSQNPRHKITKRGQNVTFRCDPISEHNRLYWYRQTLGQGPEFLTYFQNEAQLEKSRLLSDRFSAERPKGSFSTLEIQRTEQGDSAMYLCASSKPSASYEQYFGPGTRLTVT.

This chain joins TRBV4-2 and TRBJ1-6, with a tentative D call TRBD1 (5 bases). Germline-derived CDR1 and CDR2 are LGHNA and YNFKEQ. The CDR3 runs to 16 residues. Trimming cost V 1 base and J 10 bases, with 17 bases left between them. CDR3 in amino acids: CASSQVGGDIWSPLHF. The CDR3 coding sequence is TGTGCCAGCAGCCAAGTGGGAGGGGATATATGGTCACCCCTCCACTTT.

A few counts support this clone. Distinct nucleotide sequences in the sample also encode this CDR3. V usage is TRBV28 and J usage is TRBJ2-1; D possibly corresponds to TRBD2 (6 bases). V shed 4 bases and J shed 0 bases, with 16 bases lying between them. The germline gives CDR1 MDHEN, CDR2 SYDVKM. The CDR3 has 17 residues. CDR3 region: CASSYDGGGSSYNEQFF. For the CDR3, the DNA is TGTGCCAGCAGTTACGACGGTGGGGGGAGCTCCTACAATGAGCAGTTCTTC. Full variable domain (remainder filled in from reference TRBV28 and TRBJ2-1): DVKVTQSSRYLVKRTGEKVFLECVQDMDHENMFWYRQDPGLGLRLIYFSYDVKMKEKGDIPEGYSVSREKKERFSLILESASTNQTSMYLCASSYDGGGSSYNEQFFGPGTRLTVL.

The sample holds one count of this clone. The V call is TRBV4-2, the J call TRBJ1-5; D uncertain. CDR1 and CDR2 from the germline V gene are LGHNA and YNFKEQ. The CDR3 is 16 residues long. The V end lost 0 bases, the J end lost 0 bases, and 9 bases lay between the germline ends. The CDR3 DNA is TGTGCCAGCAGCCAAGAGATAGGCTATAGCAATCAGCCCCAGCATTTT. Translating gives CASSQEIGYSNQPQHF.

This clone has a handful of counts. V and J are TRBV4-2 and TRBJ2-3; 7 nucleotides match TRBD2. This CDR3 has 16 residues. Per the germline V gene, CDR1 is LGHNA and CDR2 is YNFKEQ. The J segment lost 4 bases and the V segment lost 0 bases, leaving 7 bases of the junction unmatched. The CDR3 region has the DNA TGTGCCAGCAGCCAAGAAGTCGGGAGGCTTCCAGATACGCAGTATTTT. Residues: CASSQEVGRLPDTQYF.

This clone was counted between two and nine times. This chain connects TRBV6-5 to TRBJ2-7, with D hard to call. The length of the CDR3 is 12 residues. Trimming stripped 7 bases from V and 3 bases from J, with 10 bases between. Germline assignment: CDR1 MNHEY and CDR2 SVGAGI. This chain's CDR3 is CASTNIDYEQYF. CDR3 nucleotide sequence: TGTGCCAGCACCAATATAGACTACGAGCAGTACTTC.